These 18 T cell receptor beta chains were sequenced from one sample in a study of T cells in Graves' hyperthyroidism and ophthalmopathy. Amplification of TCR beta CDR3 regions was performed using RNA transcripts as template. Using the HTBI primer set, a first-round RT-PCR was run on the TCR CDR3. One entry per CDR3 protein, called by TCRdb with MiXCR from the multiplex PCR reads. The repertoire has some 490,000 distinct CDR3 sequences, roughly 22% of them found once; the top ten carry roughly 49%. The sequencing input was blood. These receptors were collected from a woman aged 70-85 years with Graves' ophthalmopathy.

This clonotype was observed a handful of times. This chain uses TRBV6-1 with TRBJ1-1; D unresolved. Trimming took 7 bases from V and 4 from J, leaving 16 bases between them. Germline assignment: CDR1 MNHNS and CDR2 SASEGT. This CDR3 is built from 14 residues. This CDR3 reads CASNVRDAGTEAFF. The CDR3 DNA sequence: TGTGCCAGCAACGTGAGGGATGCGGGCACTGAAGCTTTCTTT.

This clonotype has more than one count but fewer than ten. The gene calls are TRBV20-1 and TRBJ2-5; no clear D. The V gene lost 3 bases and the J gene lost 1 base, with 15 bases spanning the gap. Per the germline V gene, CDR1 is DFQATT and CDR2 is SNEGSKA (reference sequence). CDR3 length equals 15 residues. CDR3 coding DNA: TGCAGTGCTAGGAGTCCTCGTCCCCCCCAAGAGACCCAGTACTTC. Protein sequence: CSARSPRPPQETQYF.

CDR3 sequence reads: CASSDLTSGRKQYF. Here the CDR3 DNA reads TGTGCCAGCAGTGATTTAACTAGCGGGAGGAAGCAGTATTTT. The chain couples TRBV2 to TRBJ2-3; TRBD2 agrees at 12 bases. The CDR3 runs to 14 residues. Losses at the gene ends were 3 bases for V and 11 bases for J; bases not matched to a gene: 6. Germline V gene lookup returns CDR1 SNHLY and CDR2 FYNNEI.

The gene calls are TRBV6-1 and TRBJ1-1, with D possibly matching TRBD1 (5 bases). V shed 2 bases and J shed 7 bases, with 14 bases lying between them. Germline values: CDR1 MNHNS, CDR2 SASEGT. The CDR3 runs 14 residues. The CDR3, as DNA: TGTGCCAGCAGTGAAAGGGTTCGGGGCAATGAAGCTTTCTTT. This codes for CASSERVRGNEAFF.

This clonotype was recorded a few times. V gene TRBV24-1 combines with J gene TRBJ2-3; a possible D gene is TRBD2 (6 bases). The CDR3 spans 18 residues. Germline V lookup: CDR1 KGHDR, CDR2 SFDVKD. Trimming stripped 3 bases from V and 4 bases from J, with 22 bases between. The CDR3: CATSDPRSAGPVPDTQYF. The DNA of the CDR3 is TGTGCCACCAGTGATCCTCGCTCAGCGGGCCCCGTGCCAGATACGCAGTATTTT.

This chain links TRBV6-1 with TRBJ2-1, with D maybe TRBD1 (6 bases). The CDR3 runs to 13 residues. CDR1 is MNHNS and CDR2 is SASEGT in the germline V gene. V lost 5 bases and J lost 9, with 14 bases in between. The CDR3 DNA sequence: TGTGCCAGCAGTCTACAGGGTAGGAGTGAGCAGTTCTTC. This translates into CASSLQGRSEQFF.

This chain links TRBV5-1 with TRBJ1-1; tentative D call: TRBD1 (5 bases). The CDR3 is 16 residues long. Germline loops: CDR1 SGHRS, CDR2 YFSETQ. V lost 2 bases and J 1 base, leaving 15 bases between the germline ends. The CDR3 sequence: CASSLQVTSGNTEAFF. The CDR3 DNA reads TGCGCCAGCAGCTTACAGGTGACCTCCGGGAACACTGAAGCTTTCTTT.

This clonotype was observed a handful of times. The chain has TRBV7-2 and TRBJ2-5; the match to TRBD2 covers 13 bases. Germline V gives CDR1 SGHTA, CDR2 FQGNSA. V dropped 5 bases and J dropped 5; count of bases not matched to a gene: 5. The CDR3 is 15 amino acids. The CDR3 nucleotides are TGTGCCAGCAGCGCAACTAGCGGGGGGGGGGAGACCCAGTACTTC. Protein sequence: CASSATSGGGETQYF.

This clonotype was counted at least ten times. The chain employs TRBV12-3 or TRBV12-4 and TRBJ2-5; no firm D call. Trimming shortened V by 4 bases and J by 1 base, and 7 bases separated the two germline ends. This CDR3 is 13 amino acids long. This CDR3 reads CASSSSSQETQYF. DNA for the CDR3: TGTGCCAGCAGTTCCAGCAGCCAAGAGACCCAGTACTTC.

This clonotype was found a few times. A much larger clone is a single base away; this may be a read error. The chain has TRBV28 and TRBJ2-5; 8 bases map to TRBD1. This CDR3 has 14 residues. Trimming removed 6 bases from V and 2 bases from J; junction bases left unmatched: 5. In germline, CDR1 is MDHEN, CDR2 SYDVKM. As DNA, the CDR3 is TGTGCCAGCAGGCAAACAGGGGGGCAAGAGACCCAGTACTTC. This translates into CASRQTGGQETQYF.

J is TRBJ2-5 and V is TRBV5-1; maybe TRBD2 (5 bases). With 4 bases removed from V and 4 bases from J, the gap between germline ends came to 14 bases. The CDR3 is 14 amino acids. Germline V CDR1 and CDR2: SGHRS, YFSETQ. CDR3 DNA sequence: TGCGCCAGCAGCACACCGGGATCGGGAGAGACCCAGTACTTC. It yields the protein CASSTPGSGETQYF.

At least ten counts were recorded for this clonotype. CDR3 in amino acids: CASSTRPSGSTEAFF. CDR3 DNA: TGTGCCAGCAGTACCCGACCATCAGGGAGCACTGAAGCTTTCTTT. The V and J genes are TRBV12-3 or TRBV12-4 and TRBJ1-1; D is possibly TRBD1 (5 bases). Trimming took off 5 bases at V and 4 bases at J, with 17 bases between the two ends. There are 15 residues in the CDR3.

This clonotype was seen a handful of times. The V gene is TRBV28, the J gene TRBJ2-1; D is possibly TRBD1 (6 bases). The length of the CDR3 is 14 residues. Germline CDR1 MDHEN, CDR2 SYDVKM. The ends were cut back, 3 bases at V and 8 bases at J, with 14 bases in the middle. CDR3: CASSFNRVFDEQFF. In nucleotides, the CDR3 is TGTGCCAGCAGTTTTAACAGGGTGTTCGATGAGCAGTTCTTC.

This clonotype was seen more than once but under ten times. J is TRBJ2-7 and V is TRBV7-6; D is unresolved. The CDR3 has 14 amino acids. Per germline, CDR1 SGHVS and CDR2 FNYEAQ. V gave up 5 bases and J gave up 0 bases, with 11 bases separating them. The CDR3 spells CASSARTASYEQYF. The DNA of the CDR3 is TGTGCCAGCAGCGCCCGGACCGCCTCCTACGAGCAGTACTTC.

The chain uses TRBV18 and TRBJ1-5; no firm D call. Germline CDR1 is KGHSH and CDR2 is LQKENI. Trimming left V 2 bases short and J 0 bases short, with 5 bases between. The CDR3 runs to 14 residues. In nucleotides, the CDR3 is TGTGCCAGCTCACCAACGGATAGCAATCAGCCCCAGCATTTT. Translated, it gives CASSPTDSNQPQHF.

J is TRBJ2-1 and V is TRBV11-3; 10 nucleotides line up with TRBD2. This CDR3 contains 17 residues. Trimming removed 0 bases from V and 5 bases from J; junction bases left unmatched: 7. Germline lookup yields CDR1 SGHNT and CDR2 YENEEA. The CDR3 bases are TGTGCCAGCAGCTTAGATCGCTGGACTAGCGGTAACAATGAGCAGTTCTTC. Its translation: CASSLDRWTSGNNEQFF.

The chain joins TRBV7-2 to TRBJ2-5; 10 bases line up with TRBD2. Germline CDR1 reads SGHTA; CDR2 reads FQGNSA. V gave up 6 bases and J gave up 5 bases; unmatched junction bases: 9. The CDR3 spans 15 residues. The CDR3 DNA reads as TGTGCCAGCAGGTACGGACTAGCGGCACATGAGACCCAGTACTTC. Protein: CASRYGLAAHETQYF.

The chain has TRBV10-3 and TRBJ2-5; 10 positions match TRBD2. CDR3 size: 16 residues. The V gene's germline CDR1 is ENHRY and CDR2 SYGVKD. J gave up 7 bases and V 5 bases, and 13 bases lay outside the gene matches. DNA for the CDR3: TGTGCCATCAGTAGAGGGTCTAGCGGGAGCACGGGGACCCAGTACTTC. It translates to CAISRGSSGSTGTQYF.